Here is one TCR beta chain with its context. The sample is drawn from a study of blood T cell repertoires in COVID-19. At the level of the study: Samples came from the United States, Italy and Spain, spanning acute and convalescent COVID-19. T cells, B-cell-depleted T cells, or PBMCs supplied cDNA or gDNA.

How the authors handled the data: It was from reference gene primer amplification that nucleated cell counts were estimated. Generated by immunoSEQ multiplex PCR, the TCRdb table keeps only in-frame clones and is missing some. For V, J and clone size, that table is used; D and trimming come from the DNA. The table includes 200,000 to 300,000 clones, around 89% detected once. CDR1 and CDR2 from the germline V gene are SGDLS and YYNGEE. V was clipped by 4 bases and J by 6 bases; unmatched bases: 9. CDR3 length: 14 amino acids. Input material: peripheral blood. The sequence was obtained from a man aged 55-75 years who had recovered from COVID-19. V usage is TRBV9 and J usage is TRBJ2-5; 7 nucleotides agree with TRBD2. The CDR3 region has the DNA TGTGCCAGCAGCCCCTTGGGGGGAGGGCAGACCCAGTACTTC. This codes for CASSPLGGGQTQYF.